The 9 T cell receptor beta chains reported below all come from one sample, sequenced in a study of shared clonotypes between healthy human individuals (dated by TCRdb to 2020 to 2021). The library relied on the immunoSEQ multiplex PCR assay. TCRdb took this table from immuneACCESS and kept in-frame rearrangements with V and J called. Such tables lack part of the clones; where checked against another copy, unresolved V genes explain under half of the gap, and the rest is unexplained. Across this sample there are 2 million to 3 million clones, with approximately 93% seen only once. In total, the top ten clones hold about 0.39% of the sample. Sequenced material: naive CD4+ T cells from PBMCs. This specimen's cell subset or site label, per the study, means: CD45RA+ positively selected. The receptors were sampled from a man between 18 and 29 years old in good health. Some clones in this sample may be carry-over from other donors' samples.

The sample holds a few counts of this clone. The V call is TRBV10-3, the J call TRBJ1-1; D not certain. Germline V gene sequence: CDR1 ENHRY, CDR2 SYGVKD. Trimming cost V 0 bases and J 2 bases, with 7 bases left between them. The CDR3 has 14 residues. The CDR3 region is CAISESTSNTEAFF. The CDR3 region has the DNA TGTGCCATCAGTGAGTCTACAAGCAACACTGAAGCTTTCTTT.

CDR3 sequence reads: CASSLSGVDGYTF. The CDR3 coding sequence is TGCGCCAGCAGCTTGTCCGGGGTGGATGGCTACACCTTC. This chain connects TRBV5-1 to TRBJ1-2; D is unclear. The V end lost 1 base, the J end lost 6 bases, and 10 bases lay between the germline ends. The CDR3 has 13 amino acids. Germline values: CDR1 SGHRS, CDR2 YFSETQ.

The chain recombines TRBV11-2 with TRBJ2-1; the D gene is possibly TRBD1 (5 bases). Germline assignment: CDR1 SGHAT and CDR2 FQNNGV. The CDR3 runs 15 residues. The V gene lost 1 base and the J gene lost 6 bases, with 13 bases spanning the gap. The CDR3 protein is CASSLGATGTNEQFF. CDR3 bases: TGTGCCAGCAGCTTAGGGGCCACAGGAACCAATGAGCAGTTCTTC.

As regards this clone: At the DNA level, this CDR3 is encoded by other sequences in the same sample as well. The V call is TRBV6-5, the J call TRBJ1-4; maybe TRBD1 (6 bases). V lost 6 bases, J lost 2 bases, and 10 bases lay in between. Per germline, CDR1 MNHEY and CDR2 SVGAGI. This CDR3 region has 14 residues. The CDR3 DNA is TGTGCCAGCAGGGGGGGGGCGACTAATGAAAAACTGTTTTTT. Protein product: CASRGGATNEKLFF.

This chain joins TRBV18 and TRBJ2-2; 13 bases line up with TRBD2. Germline CDR1 reads KGHSH; CDR2 reads LQKENI. This CDR3 is built from 17 residues. V was clipped by 4 bases and J by 0 bases; unmatched bases: 2. Here the CDR3 reads CASSQGLAGPNTGELFF. CDR3 bases: TGTGCCAGCTCACAGGGACTAGCGGGACCGAACACCGGGGAGCTGTTTTTT.

The rearrangement joins TRBV5-6 to TRBJ2-1; D is possibly TRBD1 or TRBD2 (5 bases each). Between the trimmed V and J ends, which lost 4 bases and 6 bases, there was a span of 11 bases. This CDR3 has 13 amino acids. Germline assignment: CDR1 SGHDT and CDR2 YYEEEE. The CDR3 nucleotides are TGTGCCAGCAGCGCCCGGGGCCTCAATGAGCAGTTCTTC. Protein sequence: CASSARGLNEQFF. The full variable domain, with the rest looked up from reference TRBV5-6 and TRBJ2-1, is DAGVTQSPTHLIKTRGQQVTLRCSPKSGHDTVSWYQQALGQGPQFIFQYYEEEERQRGNFPDRFSGHQFPNYSSELNVNALLLGDSALYLCASSARGLNEQFFGPGTRLTVL.

The chain employs TRBV28 and TRBJ2-7; 7 nucleotides agree with TRBD1. Unmatched junction bases numbered 14, after V lost 6 bases and J lost 6 bases. The CDR3 extends over 15 amino acids. Germline V lookup: CDR1 MDHEN, CDR2 SYDVKM. The CDR3 protein is CASSDPTGTASEQYF. In DNA form, the CDR3 reads TGTGCCAGCAGCGATCCTACCGGGACAGCCTCCGAGCAGTACTTC.

This clone was recorded only once. This chain uses TRBV6-6 with TRBJ1-2; D might be TRBD1 (6 bases). The V gene's germline CDR1 is MNHNY and CDR2 SVGAGI (reference sequence). The CDR3 is 14 amino acids. CDR3 region: CVATGGGQAYGYTF. CDR3 DNA: TGTGTCGCGACCGGGGGGGGGCAAGCCTATGGCTACACCTTC.

The chain employs TRBV7-9 and TRBJ2-1; the match to TRBD2 covers 14 bases. Germline V gene data show CDR1 as SEHNR and CDR2 as FQNEAQ (reference sequence). After removal of 5 bases from V and 6 bases from J, the junction contained 9 bases not matched to a gene. There are 17 residues in the CDR3. CDR3: CASSGTSGSLGSNEQFF. CDR3 in DNA: TGTGCCAGCAGCGGGACTAGCGGGAGTTTAGGAAGCAATGAGCAGTTCTTC.